The 5 T cell receptor beta chains below were found in one sample sequenced in a study of T cell repertoires in cytomegalovirus infection (dated by TCRdb to about 2019). In the paper's terms, the treatment or condition label means: in vitro stimulation with specific CMV peptide epitopes to enrich CMV-specific T cells. Sequencing relied on an Illumina HiSeq 1500. The public sequencing data were trimmed at Q25 with fastp and processed into clonotypes with MiXCR by TCRdb, which kept only in-frame beta chains. For every CDR3 protein sequence, its rows merge into one entry that carries the most common genes and DNA. The sample table lists approximately 990,000 distinct CDR3 sequences, roughly 30% of them with a count of one. Under 15% of the sample is held by the ten biggest clonotypes. Their specific antigens are unknown. This material consisted of cultured CD8+ T cells from PBMCs, taken from culture after CMV antigen stimulation. The receptors stem from a human donor in good health (CMV status not recorded). Some clones in this sample may be carry-over from other donors' samples.

The sample holds a few counts of this clonotype. The chain uses TRBV6-1 and TRBJ2-1; 8 bases fit TRBD1. Per germline, CDR1 MNHNS and CDR2 SASEGT. The V gene end was trimmed by 4 bases and the J gene end by 2 bases; junction bases not matched to a gene: 4. This CDR3 region has 15 residues. The CDR3 DNA follows: TGTGCCAGCAGTGTACAGGGGGGAGCCTACAATGAGCAGTTCTTC. As protein: CASSVQGGAYNEQFF.

The chain has TRBV24-1 and TRBJ2-1; D call uncertain. This CDR3 comprises 19 residues. The germline gives CDR1 KGHDR, CDR2 SFDVKD. Deletions cut 0 bases from V and 0 bases from J, with 17 bases between. DNA for the CDR3: TGTGCCACCAGTGATTTGCCCCTCCTTTTGGCGTACTCCTACAATGAGCAGTTCTTC. Its translation is CATSDLPLLLAYSYNEQFF.

This chain links TRBV2 with TRBJ2-1, with 9 bases lining up with TRBD2. V shed 6 bases, J shed 0 bases, and the junction held 3 bases outside the gene matches. The CDR3 length is 15 residues. The V gene's germline CDR1 is SNHLY and CDR2 FYNNEI. Here the CDR3 DNA reads TGTGCCAGCAGGACGACTAGCGGCTCCTACAATGAGCAGTTCTTC. As protein: CASRTTSGSYNEQFF.

This clonotype showed up many times. The chain carries TRBV7-2 and TRBJ2-6; D remains unclear. Trimming left V 3 bases short and J 0 bases short, with 6 bases between. Germline loops: CDR1 SGHTA, CDR2 FQGNSA. The CDR3 loop spans 15 amino acids. CDR3: CASSFPSSGANVLTF. CDR3 in DNA: TGTGCCAGCAGCTTTCCTAGCTCTGGGGCCAACGTCCTGACTTTC.

This sequence joins TRBV12-3 or TRBV12-4 and TRBJ2-1; D perhaps matches TRBD1 (5 bases). CDR3 length: 16 amino acids. The V and J ends lost 3 bases and 4 bases respectively, with 16 bases between them. CDR3 region: CASSLAGSPGYNEQFF. The CDR3 DNA is TGTGCCAGCAGTTTGGCAGGCTCCCCAGGGTACAATGAGCAGTTCTTC.